This TCR beta chain was sequenced during a study of CD8 T cells in Susac syndrome. TCR beta sequencing covered blood CD8+ and CD4+ T cells. A quantity of about 0.5 to 1 ug RNA underwent reverse transcription using random hexamers. Amplification of TCR beta CDR3 by immunoSEQ multiplex PCR spanned 54 Vbeta and 13 Jbeta. TCRdb independently ran MiXCR on the immunoSEQ multiplex PCR reads; one entry per CDR3 protein. The data contain a few hundred thousand distinct CDR3 sequences, about 93% of them singletons. CDR3 length: 13 amino acids. From germline, CDR1 is KGHDR and CDR2 SFDVKD. V dropped 5 bases and J dropped 5 bases, with 9 bases sitting between them.

Material: CD8+ T cells from PBMCs. The chain has TRBV24-1 and TRBJ2-1; no firm D call. This receptor was obtained from a human donor with multiple sclerosis. The CDR3 is CATSGQGHNEQFF. The CDR3 bases are TGTGCCACCAGTGGGCAAGGGCACAATGAGCAGTTCTTC.